This T cell receptor beta chain is from a study of blood T cell repertoires in COVID-19. CDR1 and CDR2 from the germline V gene are SGHNT and YENEEA. The CDR3 sequence is 13 residues long. V was shortened by 4 bases and J by 1 base, with 7 bases between the two germline ends. Sequencing was performed with immunoSEQ multiplex PCR; in TCRdb, only in-frame clones are kept and a portion is missing. The sample has about 63,000 clones; 60% to 85% are singletons. Source material: peripheral blood. The TCR originated in an elderly woman with acute or convalescent COVID-19. The chain has TRBV11-3 and TRBJ2-5; possible D gene TRBD1, 5 bases. The DNA for the CDR3 is TGTGCCAGCAGCTGGACACTCCAAGAGACCCAGTACTTC. As protein: CASSWTLQETQYF.